This T cell receptor beta chain is from a study of control samples from healthy donors and cancer patients. Clones were sequenced by immunoSEQ multiplex PCR, and TCRdb holds only the in-frame ones, with some missing. The data show some 130,000 clones, about nine tenths seen once. V dropped 3 bases and J dropped 6 bases, with 8 bases sitting between them. The CDR3 is made up of 12 amino acids. Germline V lookup: CDR1 SGHTA, CDR2 FQGNSA. Specimen: blood. The gene calls are TRBV7-2 and TRBJ1-2; D remains unclear. The TCR originated in a man aged 40-49 years in good health. Written as DNA, the CDR3 is TGTGCCAGCAGCTTTGGGATGGATGGCTACACCTTC. This translates into CASSFGMDGYTF.